This T cell receptor (beta chain) was observed in a study of spatial heterogeneity in lung cancer (dated by TCRdb to between 2018 and 2021). Regarding the study in general: More beta-chain than alpha-chain transcripts were consistently detected, likely reflecting higher beta-chain transcript abundance. A strong correlation was found between TCR transcript counts in tumor regions and a T cell transcriptional module score from matched bulk RNA-seq. In the raw uncorrected reads, each unique combination of TCR and UMI appeared more than ten times on average. In non-small cell lung cancer, the study quantitatively compared TCR alpha and beta repertoires across several tumor regions, matched nontumor lung, and blood. The study linked features of the TCR repertoire to counts of nonsynonymous mutations, which were determined by whole-exome sequencing of tumor tissue. At surgery, both alpha and beta chains were TCR-sequenced in approximately 210 tumor regions, roughly 64 matched nontumor lung samples and 56 PBMC samples.

This clonotype was found many times. Its target antigen remains unknown. No base quality values were provided; no much bigger clone lies one nucleotide off. The germline V gene yields MDHEN for CDR1 and SYDVKM for CDR2. V drops 3 bases and J drops 0 bases, leaving 6 bases in between. The CDR3 measures 14 amino acids from cysteine to phenylalanine. Only the CDR3 part of the read is kept: 42 bases, read in frame from the first base. Interpreted using the paper, the time point label stands for: sample taken at primary tumor resection. Samples were obtained from about 75 patients with early-stage, untreated non-small cell lung cancer from the lung TRACERx cohort. For TCR sequencing, whole RNA was extracted from tumor and nontumor lung tissue, or from cryopreserved PBMC samples, and no cell sorting was done. Patients were selected for TCR sequencing only if sufficient RNA was available from at least two tumor regions. A lung pathologist reviewed the tumor and adjacent nontumor lung specimens before the specimens were selected.

Libraries were prepared through 5' RACE. Instrument used: NextSeq 500. In the TCR library protocol, a unique molecular identifier was attached to each TCR cDNA molecule so that PCR and sequencing errors could be corrected. On the authors' methods: Decombinator tools were used for TCR identification, UMI-based error correction and CDR3 extraction. Expanded TCRs were defined as those above a frequency of 2 per 1,000, corresponding to the top 1% of the tumor frequency distribution. Expanded tumor TCRs statistically deemed absent (corrected P<0.05) from at least one tumor region were classed as regional, and all other expanded tumor TCRs were classed as ubiquitous. Renyi diversity was calculated using the R vegan package after each repertoire was subsampled 100 times to 5,000 TCRs. CDR3 similarity networks were constructed using string-kernel similarity of amino acid triplets, with links drawn between CDR3s whose pairwise similarity was above 0.82. TCRdb reran the public reads through fastp at Q25 and MiXCR, keeping productive beta chains. Each CDR3 protein gets just one entry, which takes the most common genes and DNA from the rows behind it. It is TCRdb's table, rather than the study itself, that gives the V and J calls and clone size. For this sample there are about 9,200 distinct CDR3 sequences; 7.5% to 10% appear just once. Together, the top ten hold about 24% of the sample.

General conclusions and limits of the study: A correlation was observed between the number of expanded intratumoral alpha and beta TCRs and the tumor nonsynonymous mutation count. Additional single-cell paired TCR alpha and beta sequencing was considered necessary to confirm, at a functional level, the hypothesis that regional TCRs recognize regional mutations. Counts of ubiquitous and regional expanded TCRs correlated with counts of ubiquitous and regional nonsynonymous mutations, respectively. TCR-seq was estimated to cover only approximately 7% of tumor T cells for alpha chains and around 13% for beta chains.

The receptor was derived from a male donor with early-stage non-small cell lung cancer. The chain is made from TRBV28 and TRBJ1-3; the D gene is not confidently resolved. Sample: lung tumor tissue, taken at surgery. The bases read TGTGCCAGCAGTTTTTGGGGCTCTGGAAACACCATATATTTT. Its coded protein is CASSFWGSGNTIYF.